This TCR beta chain appears in the sequencing data of a study of CD8+ T cells in alopecia areata. Treatment described: oral pan-JAK inhibitor, 5-10 mg twice daily. Extracted RNA was reverse transcribed, and the resulting cDNA served as sequencing template. Method: immunoSEQ multiplex PCR; TCRdb's copy keeps in-frame clones and lacks some. The sample holds around 200,000 clones, roughly 50% seen once. This clone was detected only a few times. The antigen remains unidentified. Study-level findings and limits: Besides other cells, scalp samples also yield sequences of resident alphabeta T cells from normal skin. In scalp and blood, many expanded lesional clones persisted during tofacitinib. Clonality exceeded that of normal scalp in lesional scalp, most notably in alopecia totalis/universalis. Compared with mice, patients displayed less clear TCR sharing, possibly for HLA-related reasons.

This CDR3 region has 14 residues. V lost 3 bases and J lost 2, with 10 bases in between. CDR1 is MGHDK and CDR2 is SYGVNS in the germline V gene. This sequence joins TRBV25-1 and TRBJ2-5; D not certain. This receptor was obtained from a human donor with alopecia areata. The sequenced sample was CD8+ T cells sorted from blood, obtained at week 24, from a patient treated with tofacitinib. This CDR3 is CASSDRLEQETQYF. The CDR3 DNA follows: TGTGCCAGCAGTGACCGACTGGAACAAGAGACCCAGTACTTC.